This note documents a single T cell receptor (beta chain) sequence. The antigen is undetermined. Regions amplified from RNA transcripts were the TCR beta CDR3 regions. A first-round RT-PCR of the TCR CDR3 used the HTBI primer set. TCRdb re-called the multiplex PCR reads through MiXCR, storing one row per CDR3 protein. The sample lists under 350,000 distinct CDR3 sequences, 12% to 15% occurring once. For the diagnoses, clinical symptoms, serum thyroxine and TRAb, thyroid ultrasound and orbital computed tomography were used. This specimen comes from a study of T cells in Graves' hyperthyroidism and ophthalmopathy. Study information: Peripheral blood was secured at the point of initial diagnosis, before any treatment.

The CDR3 is made up of 15 amino acids. Trimming stripped 2 bases from V and 2 bases from J, with 11 bases between. The germline V gene encodes CDR1 MNHEY and CDR2 SVGAGI. Study outcomes and limitations: Classification by a 13 V-J model distinguished ophthalmopathy from stable hyperthyroidism.

What was sequenced was blood. The chain has TRBV6-5 and TRBJ2-3, with D perhaps TRBD2 (5 bases). The TCR comes from a woman in her 40s with Graves' hyperthyroidism. The DNA for the CDR3 is TGTGCCAGCAGTTACGGGAGAGCCAACACAGATACGCAGTATTTT. It is translated as CASSYGRANTDTQYF.